The rows below give T cell receptor beta chains drawn from one sample of a study of cytomegalovirus exposure and HLA in healthy donors. Method: immunoSEQ multiplex PCR; TCRdb's copy keeps in-frame clones and lacks some. Here the sample spans approximately 130,000 clones, 75% to 90% being singletons. Sequencing was performed on PBMCs. The receptors here all came from a woman aged 30 to 39 in good health and CMV-seropositive. Each CDR3 is given with its conserved first and last residue. A D gene is named only where the DNA matches it firmly. Clone size is not always given. Where it is, it says once, few, many or a class for expanded clones.

>TRBV28|TRBD1|.|TRBJ2-7
TGTGCCAGCAGTTTCCCTCGACAGGGGATGAACGAGCAGTACTTC
CASSFPRQGMNEQYF
>TRBV7-9|.|.|TRBJ1-1
TGTGCCAGCAGCTCCAGTGGGAACACTGAAGCTTTCTTT
CASSSSGNTEAFF
>TRBV30|TRBD1|.|TRBJ1-2
TGTGCCTGCATAGGGGGCAGGAACTATGGCTACACCTTC
CACIGGRNYGYTF
>TRBV29-1|TRBD1|.|TRBJ2-7
TGCAGCGTTGAAGTGCTTGGACAGGCCTCCTACGAGCAGTACTTC
CSVEVLGQASYEQYF
>TRBV27|TRBD2|.|TRBJ2-3
TGTGCCAGCAGTTTCTCCGGGGGGGACTTCACAGATACGCAGTATTTT
CASSFSGGDFTDTQYF
>TRBV5-1|TRBD2|.|TRBJ2-5
TGCGCCAGCAGTGCCGGGACTAGCGGGGGGACCCGGGAGACCCAGTACTTC
CASSAGTSGGTRETQYF
>TRBV11-2|.|.|TRBJ2-1
TGTGCCAGCAGCTCCAGGGGTGAGCAGTTCTTC
CASSSRGEQFF
>TRBV9|TRBD2|.|TRBJ2-7
TGTGCCAGCAGCCCCCGGCGCGGGAGATCCTACGAGCAGTACTTC
CASSPRRGRSYEQYF
>TRBV28|.|.|TRBJ2-7
TGTGCCGCAGGGACAATAGTAGGCGAGCAGTACTTC
CAAGTIVGEQYF
>TRBV12-5|.|.|TRBJ1-1
TGTGCTAGTGGTTTACAAAGGGGTGGAGGGGGGGACACTGAAGCTTTCTTT
CASGLQRGGGGDTEAFF
>TRBV29-1|TRBD1|.|TRBJ2-7
TGCAGCGTTGCTTCAGGGACAGGGGCCTACGAGCAGTACTTC
CSVASGTGAYEQYF
>TRBV28|TRBD1|.|TRBJ2-7
TGTGCCAGCAGCTTGGGGGGACAGGGGCAGGTCGAGCAGTACTTC
CASSLGGQGQVEQYF
>TRBV7-3|.|once|TRBJ2-3
TGTGCCAGCAGCTTAAGGGGTGGCAGGGTGGATACGCAGTATTTT
CASSLRGGRVDTQYF
>TRBV5-1|.|once|TRBJ1-2
TGCGCCAGCAGCTTGGCGGGGGACTATGGCTACACCTTC
CASSLAGDYGYTF
>TRBV9|TRBD1|few|TRBJ2-7
TGTGCCAGCAGCGAGGGGGGACAGGGAAACTACGAGCAGTACTTC
CASSEGGQGNYEQYF
>TRBV5-1|TRBD1|.|TRBJ1-1
TGCGCCAGCAGCTTGGGCGGGACAGGGAGAACTGAAGCTTTCTTT
CASSLGGTGRTEAFF
>TRBV9|TRBD1|.|TRBJ1-2
TGTGCCAGCAGCTCTGGGGACAGGGGCTACACCTTC
CASSSGDRGYTF
>TRBV30|.|.|TRBJ1-2
TGTGTCTGGGGCCGATGGCAGGGTGGAGGCTACACCTTC
CVWGRWQGGGYTF
>TRBV7-9|.|.|TRBJ2-7
TGTGCCAGCAGCTTAATGGGGAGTGAGCAGTACTTC
CASSLMGSEQYF
>TRBV28|.|.|TRBJ1-5
TGTGCCAGCAGAGCAACAGGTCATCAGGCCCAGCATTTT
CASRATGHQAQHF
>TRBV6-5|.|few|TRBJ1-3
TGTGCCAGCAGTTCTTTATCTGGAAACACCATATATTTT
CASSSLSGNTIYF
>TRBV5-1|.|once|TRBJ2-7
TGCGCCAGCAGCTTGGGGCCTCAGGTCCACGAGCAGTACTTC
CASSLGPQVHEQYF
>TRBV21-1|.|once|TRBJ1-5
TGTGCCAGCAGCTTCCACTTGCAGCCCCAGCATTTT
CASSFHLQPQHF
>TRBV6-5|.|.|TRBJ2-7
TGTGCCAGCAGTTACTTTGGGAAGGGTACGGGAGAGCAGTACTTC
CASSYFGKGTGEQYF
>TRBV2|.|.|TRBJ2-7
TGTGCCAGCAGTGAAAGCCAGGATGTTCACGAGCAGTACTTC
CASSESQDVHEQYF
>TRBV7-3|.|.|TRBJ1-1
TGTGCCAGCAGCTCTACAGGGTACACTGAAGCTTTCTTT
CASSSTGYTEAFF
>TRBV30|.|.|TRBJ1-2
TGTGCCTGGAGTGTAAGGCAGGGCGATGGCTACACCTTC
CAWSVRQGDGYTF
>TRBV18|.|.|TRBJ2-7
TGTGCCAGCTCACCAGGGCAGGGAACCTACGAGCAGTACTTC
CASSPGQGTYEQYF
>TRBV18|.|few|TRBJ1-1
TGTGCCAGCTCACCACGAGGCAGGGGAGCTTTCTTT
CASSPRGRGAFF
>TRBV2|.|.|TRBJ1-1
TGTGCCAGCAACCTGAGGTACCCTGAAGCTTTCTTT
CASNLRYPEAFF
>TRBV5-1|TRBD1|.|TRBJ1-1
TGCGCCAGCAGCGCCGGGACAGGGGCGATGAACACTGAAGCTTTCTTT
CASSAGTGAMNTEAFF
>TRBV13|.|.|TRBJ1-6
TGTGCCAGCAGCACCACCCAGGGGTATAATTCACCCCTCCACTTT
CASSTTQGYNSPLHF
>TRBV2|.|.|TRBJ2-5
TGTGCCAGCAGCCAAAATAGAGAGACCCAGTACTTC
CASSQNRETQYF
>TRBV2|.|.|TRBJ1-4
TGTGCCAGCAGAGGGGAAGGCGAAAAACTGTTTTTT
CASRGEGEKLFF
>TRBV28|.|.|TRBJ1-1
TGTGCCAGCAGTCCCTGGAGAAGGGGTTACACTGAAGCTTTCTTT
CASSPWRRGYTEAFF